The 20 T cell receptor beta chains in this list originate from one sample, sequenced in a study of metastatic and nonmetastatic thyroid tumors. Before thyroid surgery, none of the patients had received any treatment. TCRdb reassembled clones from the PCR reads with MiXCR. The sample has fewer than 40,000 clones, approximately 31% seen once. The sample comprised tumor tissue. The receptors derive from a female donor with papillary thyroid cancer or a benign thyroid nodule (not recorded which). Some clones in this sample may be carry-over from other donors' samples.

The V call is TRBV6-1, the J call TRBJ1-1, with a possible D match to TRBD1 (6 bases). V was trimmed by 6 bases and J by 3 bases, leaving 11 bases between them. Germline V gene lookup returns CDR1 MNHNS and CDR2 SASEGT. The CDR3 has 13 residues. The CDR3 DNA reads as TGTGCCAGCAGGCACCAGGGGTACACTGAAGCTTTCTTT. Its translation is CASRHQGYTEAFF.

V and J are TRBV6-2 or TRBV6-3 and TRBJ1-2, with D tentatively TRBD1 (5 bases). The CDR3 is 12 amino acids. The V and J ends lost 5 bases and 8 bases respectively, with 12 bases between them. CDR1 and CDR2 from the germline V gene are MNHEY and SVGEGT. The CDR3 region has the DNA TGTGCCAGCAGTCCAGGGATAGTAGGCTACACCTTC. It yields the protein CASSPGIVGYTF.

Within the sample, this clone is large. The DNA for the CDR3 is TGTGCCAGCAGCTTAGCGCGGTCGGGGGATACGCAGTATTTT. Its translation: CASSLARSGDTQYF. The J gene is TRBJ2-3, the V gene TRBV7-8, with D tentatively TRBD2 (5 bases). Trimming removed 0 bases from V and 6 bases from J, with 10 bases in between. The V gene's germline CDR1 is SGHVS and CDR2 FQNEAQ. The CDR3 extends over 14 amino acids.

The chain carries TRBV7-8 and TRBJ2-7, with 8 bases lining up with TRBD1. CDR3 length equals 18 residues. Losses at the gene ends were 4 bases for V and 1 base for J; bases not matched to a gene: 15. The germline gives CDR1 SGHVS, CDR2 FQNEAQ. CDR3 in amino acids: CASSSGTGSLVSSYEQYF. The CDR3 nucleotides read TGTGCCAGCAGCTCAGGGACAGGTTCCCTCGTCTCGTCCTACGAGCAGTACTTC.

The table lists this clone with a few counts. V and J are TRBV7-2 and TRBJ2-7, with a possible D match to TRBD2 (5 bases). Trimming removed 3 bases at V and 2 bases at J, with 8 bases between. CDR3 size: 13 residues. Germline-derived CDR1 and CDR2 are SGHTA and FQGNSA. CDR3 protein: CASSFGMTYEQYF. Written as DNA, the CDR3 is TGTGCCAGCAGCTTCGGGATGACCTACGAGCAGTACTTC.

The rearrangement joins TRBV4-1 to TRBJ1-2; no firm D call. The germline gives CDR1 MGHRA, CDR2 YSYEKL. The CDR3 is made up of 16 amino acids. Trimming stripped 0 bases from V and 5 bases from J, with 16 bases between. As DNA, the CDR3 is TGCGCCAGCAGCCAAGATCCACATGGTTACGGGTATGGCTACACCTTC. The encoded protein is CASSQDPHGYGYGYTF.

The rearrangement links TRBV11-3 to TRBJ1-2, with TRBD1 as a possible D gene (6 bases). The CDR3 is 15 residues long. Trimming took 10 bases from V and 1 from J, leaving 19 bases between them. The germline gives CDR1 SGHNT, CDR2 YENEEA. The DNA for the CDR3 is TGTGCCAAAGCCGATCGGGACAAGAATAACTATGGCTACACCTTC. This gives the protein CAKADRDKNNYGYTF. Using reference TRBV11-3 and TRBJ1-2 for the parts outside the CDR3, the full variable domain is EAGVVQSPRYKIIEKKQPVAFWCNPISGHNTLYWYLQNLGQGPELLIRYENEEAVDDSQLPKDRFSAERLKGVDSTLKIQPAELGDSAVYLCAKADRDKNNYGYTFGSGTRLTVV.

The chain employs TRBV2 and TRBJ2-1, with 7 bases that match TRBD2. Per germline, CDR1 SNHLY and CDR2 FYNNEI. Unmatched junction bases numbered 7, after V lost 2 bases and J lost 6 bases. The CDR3 has 15 residues. CDR3 amino acids: CASSEPGLDPNEQFF. Here the CDR3 DNA reads TGTGCCAGCAGTGAACCCGGACTAGATCCCAATGAGCAGTTCTTC.

This clone has a handful of counts. The chain employs TRBV6-1 and TRBJ2-2; TRBD2 might be the D (5 bases). Germline CDR1 MNHNS, CDR2 SASEGT. This CDR3 contains 14 residues. With 8 bases removed from V and 0 bases from J, the gap between germline ends came to 10 bases. The CDR3, as DNA: TGTGCCAGCGGGAGTACACCGAACACCGGGGAGCTGTTTTTT. Encoded protein: CASGSTPNTGELFF.

As DNA, the CDR3 is TGTGCCAGCAGCTTCTCACCGTCCTCCTACGAGCAGTACTTC. Protein: CASSFSPSSYEQYF. The chain couples TRBV7-3 to TRBJ2-7; D is unresolved. CDR1 SGHTA and CDR2 FQGTGA come from the germline V gene. There are 14 residues in the CDR3. Deletions cut 3 bases from V and 0 bases from J, with 9 bases between.

This clone was counted between two and nine times. The J gene is TRBJ1-3, the V gene TRBV6-1; no clear D gene. The length of the CDR3 is 15 residues. V shed 7 bases and J shed 0 bases, with 13 bases lying between them. Per the germline V gene, CDR1 is MNHNS and CDR2 is SASEGT. CDR3 loop: CASTPAANSGNTIYF. The CDR3 nucleotides read TGTGCCAGCACCCCCGCGGCAAACTCTGGAAACACCATATATTTT.

The sample holds a few counts of this clone. The chain recombines TRBV28 with TRBJ2-7; 7 nucleotides match TRBD2. The V gene's germline CDR1 is MDHEN and CDR2 SYDVKM. Trimming at V came to 6 bases and at J to 6 bases, leaving 14 bases not matched to a gene. This CDR3 spans 15 amino acids. CDR3 sequence (DNA): TGTGCCAGCAGCCTTTCTAGCGTACAGCGGGGCGAGCAGTACTTC. This gives the protein CASSLSSVQRGEQYF.

This clone has a count of ten or more. J is TRBJ2-5 and V is TRBV2; 12 bases map to TRBD1. With 9 bases clipped from V and 5 bases from J, the junction kept 7 bases outside the gene matches. CDR1 and CDR2 (germline): SNHLY, FYNNEI. The CDR3 sequence is 14 residues long. CDR3 DNA sequence: TGTGCCAGTTCCGGGACAGGGGGCGCGGAGACCCAGTACTTC. Its translation: CASSGTGGAETQYF.

The table lists this clone with many counts. The gene calls are TRBV12-3 or TRBV12-4 and TRBJ1-2; possibly TRBD1 for D (5 bases). The CDR3 totals 11 residues. V was pared by 6 bases and J by 7 bases, with 9 bases between. The DNA for the CDR3 is TGTGCCAGCAGCAAGGGGACTGGCTACACCTTC. This encodes CASSKGTGYTF.

This clone came up a few times. V usage is TRBV6-1 and J usage is TRBJ2-1; D call uncertain. Per germline, CDR1 MNHNS and CDR2 SASEGT. The CDR3 runs to 14 residues. Deletions cut 9 bases from V and 5 bases from J, with 17 bases between. The CDR3 DNA reads as TGTGCCAGTGATGCAGGCCGGCCGAACAATGAGCAGTTCTTC. This sequence encodes CASDAGRPNNEQFF.

This clone has just a few counts. This chain uses TRBV11-1 with TRBJ2-3, with 10 nucleotides matching TRBD2. The V and J ends lost 6 bases and 6 bases, in that order; junction bases with no gene match: 12. Per the germline V gene, CDR1 is SGHAT and CDR2 is FQDESV (reference sequence). CDR3 length: 16 amino acids. DNA for the CDR3: TGTGCCAGCAGTTACTCGCGTCTAGCGGGGGATGATACGCAGTATTTT. Amino acids: CASSYSRLAGDDTQYF.

The chain uses TRBV11-1 and TRBJ2-1; D is perhaps TRBD2 (6 bases). The CDR3 consists of 15 residues. V lost 5 bases to trimming and J lost 1 base, with 12 bases between them. Per the germline V gene, CDR1 is SGHAT and CDR2 is FQDESV (reference sequence). The CDR3 bases are TGTGCCAGCAGCGGACTACTTGGATCCTACAATGAGCAGTTCTTC. Residues: CASSGLLGSYNEQFF.

The chain couples TRBV10-1 to TRBJ2-3, with D unclear. Germline V gene lookup returns CDR1 WNHNN and CDR2 SYGVQD (reference sequence). V was pared by 3 bases and J by 2 bases, with 9 bases between. The CDR3 consists of 14 residues. The CDR3 DNA reads TGCGCCAGCAGTGAAGCCCGTATCACAGATACGCAGTATTTT. Translating gives CASSEARITDTQYF.

The rearrangement uses TRBV5-1 and TRBJ2-1; TRBD2 matches at 7 bases. The CDR3 runs to 16 residues. V was clipped by 3 bases and J by 0 bases; unmatched bases: 6. Germline CDR1 is SGHRS and CDR2 is YFSETQ. The CDR3 region has the DNA TGCGCCAGCAGCTCCCGAGGCGGGAGCTCCTACAATGAGCAGTTCTTC. Its protein is CASSSRGGSSYNEQFF.

J is TRBJ2-5 and V is TRBV6-1, with no clear D. The CDR3 extends over 14 amino acids. V was shortened by 2 bases and J by 7 bases, with 14 bases between the two germline ends. Germline CDR1 reads MNHNS; CDR2 reads SASEGT. The CDR3 sequence is CASSELAGLWTQYF. CDR3 DNA: TGTGCCAGCAGTGAACTTGCCGGGTTATGGACCCAGTACTTC.